This T cell receptor (beta chain) derives from a study of blood T cell repertoires in COVID-19. Turning to the study itself: Specimens from acute and convalescent COVID-19 originated in the United States, Italy and Spain. In each case, the material was cDNA or gDNA derived from T cells, B-cell-depleted T cells, or PBMCs.

This CDR3 contains 15 residues. Germline CDR1 reads ENHRY; CDR2 reads SYGVKD. Trimming removed 4 bases from V and 5 bases from J, with 17 bases in between. Seattle patient enrollment occurred during active infection, with longitudinal follow-up thereafter. Original data processing: Amplification from reference gene primers served as the basis for estimated nucleated cell counts. Generated by immunoSEQ multiplex PCR, the TCRdb table keeps only in-frame clones and is missing some. D and trimming come from the DNA, and the V and J calls and clone size come from that table. The sample gives roughly 29,000 clones, roughly 88% of which show up once; approximately 30% is in the top ten.

The sample taken for sequencing was peripheral blood. The gene calls are TRBV10-3 and TRBJ2-5, with D tentatively TRBD1 (5 bases). This TCR derives from a woman of 80 years or more with COVID-19, enrolled during active disease. CDR3 protein: CAISVGQGRVETQYF. The CDR3 bases are TGTGCCATCAGTGTTGGGCAGGGAAGGGTTGAGACCCAGTACTTC.